A selection of T cell receptor beta chains follows, all from one sample in a study of cytomegalovirus exposure and HLA in healthy donors. The data were produced by immunoSEQ multiplex PCR, yet TCRdb's version contains in-frame clones alone and is incomplete. The sample records approximately 160,000 clones, roughly 75% being singletons. The sequenced sample was PBMCs. The receptors were gathered from a male donor in good health and CMV-seronegative. Each CDR3 is given with its conserved first and last residue. Each record gives: CDR3 DNA, CDR3 protein, clone size, V gene, J gene, D gene. The D gene is left open where the match is weak. For some rows the clone size is stated as once, few or many, or as a class when expanded; others skip it.

TGTGCCAGCAGCGGAGGAAGACAGGCCACTGAAGCTTTCTTT	CASSGGRQATEAFF	NA	TRBV5-4	TRBJ1-1	NA
TGTGCCAGCAGCCAAGCACAGTGGTCTGGGGCCAACGTCCTGACTTTC	CASSQAQWSGANVLTF	NA	TRBV14	TRBJ2-6	NA
TGTGCCAGCAAATCAGCGTCCTACGAGCAGTACTTC	CASKSASYEQYF	NA	TRBV6-5	TRBJ2-7	NA
TGCGCCAGCAGCCGCGGACTGGGCGGGGAGCTGTTTTTT	CASSRGLGGELFF	NA	TRBV5-1	TRBJ2-2	NA
TGTGCCAGCAGTGTGGGGACAGGGGCAACTAATGAAAAACTGTTTTTT	CASSVGTGATNEKLFF	NA	TRBV6-1	TRBJ1-4	TRBD1
TGTGCCAGCAGTGAAGGACAGATAGAAAAACTGTTTTTT	CASSEGQIEKLFF	NA	TRBV25-1	TRBJ1-4	NA
TGTGCCACCGGGGTTGAGACTAACTATGGCTACACCTTC	CATGVETNYGYTF	NA	TRBV10-3	TRBJ1-2	NA
TGTGCCAGCAGCCTAGGGACTAGCGGGAGGGAGGGGAGTGAGCAGTTCTTC	CASSLGTSGREGSEQFF	few	TRBV7-3	TRBJ2-1	TRBD2
TGTGCCAGCAGCGTCAGCGGGTGGAACAATGAGCAGTTCTTC	CASSVSGWNNEQFF	NA	TRBV7-2	TRBJ2-1	NA
TGTGCCAGCAGCTTGACTAGCATGGTGCCAACAGATACGCAGTATTTT	CASSLTSMVPTDTQYF	NA	TRBV7-6	TRBJ2-3	TRBD2
TGCGCCAGCAGAGCGGCAAACCGGGACAGGGGGACGAGCGGGCGTTACGAGCAGTACTTC	CASRAANRDRGTSGRYEQYF	NA	TRBV5-1	TRBJ2-7	TRBD1
TGTGTCTCTTACAGGGGGCTTAGGGAAAACATTCAGTACTTC	CVSYRGLRENIQYF	once	TRBV2	TRBJ2-4	TRBD1
TGTGCCAGCAGTCCAGGCTTCGGTACTGAAGCTTTCTTT	CASSPGFGTEAFF	NA	TRBV27	TRBJ1-1	NA
TGCGCCAGCAGCTGGACTAGCGGCTCCTACGAGCAGTACTTC	CASSWTSGSYEQYF	NA	TRBV5-1	TRBJ2-7	TRBD2
TGTGCCAGCAGCCCCGGGAGTGCCCCTGAGCAGTTCTTC	CASSPGSAPEQFF	few	TRBV5-6	TRBJ2-1	NA
TGCGCCAGCAGCCAGCAGCGGGGCGGGGAGACCCAGTACTTC	CASSQQRGGETQYF	NA	TRBV4-3	TRBJ2-5	TRBD2
TGCGCCAGCAGCTTCCAGGCCCTACCCGGCAGCTCCTACGAGCAGTACTTC	CASSFQALPGSSYEQYF	NA	TRBV5-1	TRBJ2-7	NA
TGTGCCAGCAGCCCAGGGCTCGAGGGCTACACCTTC	CASSPGLEGYTF	few	TRBV7-9	TRBJ1-2	NA
TGTGCCACTTCGGGACAGGGAAACACCATATATTTT	CATSGQGNTIYF	NA	TRBV28	TRBJ1-3	TRBD1
TGCGCCAGCAGCTTGGCACAGGGGGTTCAAGATGGCTACACCTTC	CASSLAQGVQDGYTF	NA	TRBV5-1	TRBJ1-2	TRBD1
TGTGCCAGCAGTTTATATGGGACAGGGACCTACGAGCAGTACTTC	CASSLYGTGTYEQYF	NA	TRBV28	TRBJ2-7	TRBD1
TGTGCCAGCAGCTTGGAAGGGATTAGGCCCACAGGGGACTATGGCTACACCTTC	CASSLEGIRPTGDYGYTF	NA	TRBV5-4	TRBJ1-2	TRBD1
TGTGCCAGCAGCCGGCGGCAGGGGGTCTCCTACAATGAGCAGTTCTTC	CASSRRQGVSYNEQFF	NA	TRBV7-9	TRBJ2-1	TRBD1
TGTGCCAGCAGTGAACAGGGGAACACTGAAGCTTTCTTT	CASSEQGNTEAFF	NA	TRBV6-4	TRBJ1-1	NA
TGTGCCAGCAGCCAAGATTCAGGGGGCGGCTCCTACGAGCAGTACTTC	CASSQDSGGGSYEQYF	once	TRBV14	TRBJ2-7	TRBD1
TGTGCCAGCAGCTTAGTCGCGGGGCTGGCGGGAAACACCATATATTTT	CASSLVAGLAGNTIYF	few	TRBV7-9	TRBJ1-3	NA
TGTGCCAGCAGTCCAGGGGACATTGTTCGTAGCAATCAGCCCCAGCATTTT	CASSPGDIVRSNQPQHF	NA	TRBV7-9	TRBJ1-5	NA
TGTGCCTGGAGCAAAAGTTCAGGGGAGAGGTCGCATTTT	CAWSKSSGERSHF	once	TRBV30	TRBJ1-5	NA
TGCGCCAGCTCTAACGGGGGGGTTAGCACAGATACGCAGTATTTT	CASSNGGVSTDTQYF	NA	TRBV5-1	TRBJ2-3	TRBD2
TGTGCCAGCTCACCAAGGGACAGGGGAGGAGATGAGCAGTTCTTC	CASSPRDRGGDEQFF	NA	TRBV18	TRBJ2-1	TRBD1
TGTGCCAGCAGCTTATCTCAGCGCAATGAGCAGTTCTTC	CASSLSQRNEQFF	once	TRBV7-9	TRBJ2-1	NA
TGTGCCAGCAGTCCCGGGACAGGGGTGAACACTGAAGCTTTCTTT	CASSPGTGVNTEAFF	NA	TRBV6-5	TRBJ1-1	TRBD1
TGTGCCAGCAGTGATCTGGTGCAGGGAGATACGCAGTATTTT	CASSDLVQGDTQYF	few	TRBV2	TRBJ2-3	NA
TGTGCCAGTAGCCAGACTAGCGGGGGGGTTCGAGATGAGCAGTTCTTC	CASSQTSGGVRDEQFF	NA	TRBV19	TRBJ2-1	TRBD2
TGTGCCAGCAGCCCGGGGATCCGGCAGGCTTATGAAAAACTGTTTTTT	CASSPGIRQAYEKLFF	NA	TRBV9	TRBJ1-4	NA
TGTGCCAGCAGTTCAGGGGGCTCGGGCAATCAGCCCCAGCATTTT	CASSSGGSGNQPQHF	NA	TRBV6-5	TRBJ1-5	TRBD1
TGTGCCAGCAGCCAGACCGGGACTAGCGGGAGAAGGGCCTACGAGCAGTACTTC	CASSQTGTSGRRAYEQYF	NA	TRBV14	TRBJ2-7	TRBD2
TGCGCCAGCAGCCAAGATAGCGGGAGTGGGGGAGATACGCAGTATTTT	CASSQDSGSGGDTQYF	NA	TRBV4-1	TRBJ2-3	TRBD2
TGTGCCAGCAGCGTAGGAGGGGGGGGTACTGAAGCTTTCTTT	CASSVGGGGTEAFF	NA	TRBV9	TRBJ1-1	NA
TGCGCCAGCAGCCCCCTGGTAGCTAGCGGGAACACCGGGGAGCTGTTTTTT	CASSPLVASGNTGELFF	NA	TRBV5-1	TRBJ2-2	TRBD2
TGTGCCAGCAGCTTGGGTGACGGGTACAATGAGCAGTTCTTC	CASSLGDGYNEQFF	NA	TRBV5-4	TRBJ2-1	NA